This T cell receptor beta chain was obtained from a study of CD8+ T cells in alopecia areata. Worth noting for this clone: The antigen is unknown.

CDR3 length: 17 residues. CDR1 is SEHNR, CDR2 FQNEAQ, per germline (reference sequence). The V and J ends lost 2 bases and 4 bases respectively, with 15 bases between them. RNA was extracted and reverse transcribed into cDNA as the sequencing template. Assay: immunoSEQ multiplex PCR; the TCRdb copy retains only in-frame clones and omits some. The repertoire holds about 210,000 clones, roughly 56% seen once, with around 1.4% in the top ten. General observations from the study: Sequences from scalp samples also cover resident alphabeta T cells of normal skin. Scalp and blood samples kept many expanded lesional clones throughout tofacitinib. Both scalp clonality and the expanded CD8+ clones among the top 100 showed a significant decrease with tofacitinib.

Treatment described: oral pan-JAK inhibitor, 5-10 mg twice daily. The sample here was CD4+ T cells sorted from blood, taken at week 4, from a patient treated with tofacitinib. The rearrangement links TRBV7-9 to TRBJ2-6; D is unclear. The source is a human donor with alopecia areata. This CDR3 reads CASSLWQPGGGANVLTF. The CDR3 nucleotides read TGTGCCAGCAGCTTATGGCAACCGGGTGGAGGGGCCAACGTCCTGACTTTC.